This T cell receptor (beta chain) was retrieved from a study of human T cells and chemical hapten exposure. Study findings and constraints: Patch test score rose with PT1 expanded TCR count, significant at thresholds 8, 16 and 32, not 4.

Noted time point: pre-sensitization, week 0. Indicated treatment: therapeutic diphenylcyclopropenone sensitization with weekly scalp DPC. Germline V gives CDR1 SGHKS, CDR2 YYEKEE (reference sequence). The CDR3 runs to 15 residues. Deletions cut 2 bases from V and 0 bases from J, with 9 bases between. TCRdb reprocessed the RACE reads via MiXCR and lists one record per CDR3 protein. The sample comprises under 200,000 distinct CDR3 sequences, 25% to 30% of which are singletons, and roughly 3% rests with the top ten. A note on this clonotype: What it binds is not known.

This specimen consisted of whole blood, obtained in connection with sensitization to the hapten diphenylcyclopropenone (DPC). The chain links TRBV5-5 to TRBJ2-1; perhaps TRBD1 as D (6 bases). The sequence was obtained from a woman between 25 and 40 years old with alopecia areata. Some clones in this sample may be carry-over from other donors' samples. The DNA of the CDR3 is TGTGCCAGCAGCTTTGACAGGAGCTCCTACAATGAGCAGTTCTTC. It encodes CASSFDRSSYNEQFF.